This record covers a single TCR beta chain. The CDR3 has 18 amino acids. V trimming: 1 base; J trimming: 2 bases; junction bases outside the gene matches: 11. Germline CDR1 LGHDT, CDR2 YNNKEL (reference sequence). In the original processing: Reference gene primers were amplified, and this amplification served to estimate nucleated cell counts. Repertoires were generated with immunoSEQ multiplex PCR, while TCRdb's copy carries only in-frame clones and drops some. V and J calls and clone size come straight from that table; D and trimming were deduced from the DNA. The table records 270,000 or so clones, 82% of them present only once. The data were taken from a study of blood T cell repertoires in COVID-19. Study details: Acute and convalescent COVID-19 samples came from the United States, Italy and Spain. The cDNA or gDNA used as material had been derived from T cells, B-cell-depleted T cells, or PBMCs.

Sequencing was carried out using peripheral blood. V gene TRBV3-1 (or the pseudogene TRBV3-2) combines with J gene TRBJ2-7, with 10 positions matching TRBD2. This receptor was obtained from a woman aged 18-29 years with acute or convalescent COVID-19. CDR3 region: CASSQARLAGRPAYEQYF. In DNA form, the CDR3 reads TGTGCCAGCAGCCAAGCGAGACTAGCGGGTCGTCCCGCCTACGAGCAGTACTTC.